This TCR beta chain was captured in a study of cytomegalovirus exposure and HLA in healthy donors. Across the whole study: Later, an analysis reported that the 110 or so validation repertoires had used the same platform as the approximately 630 first-cohort repertoires. Study-wide results and caveats: Most TCR sequences proved rare, with some public TCRs found in many donors. According to a later analysis, TCR clusters from the first cohort tended to co-occur in the 120 or so validation repertoires.

Comments on this clone: Its antigen is not identified.

Looked up from germline, CDR1 is SGHAT and CDR2 is FQNNGV. V was pared by 4 bases and J by 1 base, with 13 bases between. CDR3 size: 15 residues. The protocol was immunoSEQ multiplex PCR, while the TCRdb copy is restricted to in-frame clones and leaves out a portion. The profile shows 100,000 to 150,000 clones, approximately 89% of them singletons. The sample comprised PBMCs. The TCR sequence derives from a man younger than 35 in good health and CMV-seronegative. V is TRBV11-2 and J is TRBJ1-2; D not resolved. CDR3 bases: TGTGCCAGCAGCTACCCGACGGGTAATAACTATGGCTACACCTTC. It codes for CASSYPTGNNYGYTF.